This T cell receptor beta chain is drawn from a study of naive and memory T cell subsets (dated by TCRdb to about 2017). For the study in its entirety: The study applied an open-source, UMI-based TCR alpha and beta sequencing pipeline to sorted naive and memory peripheral blood T cell subsets. Complete agreement was observed between the functional CMV T cell responses and the IgG serology results. RNA was DNase-treated and reverse transcribed with TCR constant-region primers, mostly using SuperScript III. The research as a whole found: After error correction, over 90% of naive TCR sequences appeared only once, giving much steeper abundance distributions than memory subsets. RNA-based TCR counts may be affected by expression changes linked to T cell activation and differentiation. TCR abundance followed a power law with an exponent that was different for naive and memory subsets but consistent across the three individuals. Clonotypes were defined as single alpha or beta chain sequences, not paired alpha/beta receptors. No ground truth was available to validate the repertoire findings for the naive and memory subsets. Naive repertoires, especially CD8, contained a few larger clonotypes, possibly memory cells re-expressing CD45RA. In both CD4 and CD8 cells, the Gini index increased while Shannon and inverse Simpson diversity decreased from naive through CM, EM and EMRA.

This clonotype came up a few times. Its target antigen remains unknown. Base quality data are lacking; no much larger clone is found one base away. Library construction relied on UMI-ligation and nested PCR. The beta constant-region primer consisted of an equimolar mixture of two oligonucleotides that together covered TRBC1 and TRBC2. A single-stranded oligonucleotide carrying the SP2 primer and a 12-nucleotide UMI was ligated to the 3' end of the cDNA by T4 RNA ligase 1. Four rounds of PCR, combining the SP2 primer with nested alpha and beta constant-region primers, were used to amplify the ligated cDNA. The ligation reaction was kept at 16 degrees C for roughly 19-25 hours. PCR2 was usually performed as a SYBR Green qPCR and halted at a preset threshold so that over-amplification would not occur. Agencourt AMPure XP magnetic beads were used for all purifications after the first. Library amounts were measured by Qubit and library quality was assessed on a TapeStation, where the main peak was expected at around 650 bp. Sequencing of the pooled libraries was done on an Illumina MiSeq using v2 2x251 paired-end kits, which typically yielded roughly 0.95-2.1 million reads per sample. Each sample's library went into the pool at roughly 4 nM, and about 4.5-8% PhiX was added to help with cluster recognition. Regarding the original processing steps: Decombinator assigned V and J genes to Demultiplexor-processed FASTQ reads by tag matching, allowing a single base-pair mismatch. UMIs were used by Collapsinator to correct both sequencing errors and frequency errors arising from PCR heterogeneity. TCRs were translated and CDR3s were extracted from the conserved cysteine to the FGXG phenylalanine by CDR3Translator, with non-productive sequences being flagged. Repertoires were subsampled to equal numbers of UMI-defined TCRs before Gini, Shannon entropy and inverse Simpson indices were calculated. Clonotype abundance distributions were fitted to a power law by maximum likelihood within the linear range. For one naive CD8 sample, the pipeline and MIGEC produced similar UMI counts, unique TCR numbers and clonal distributions. In one analysis, naive TCRs that were also found in any memory subset of the same donor were excluded from the naive repertoire. A set of several thousand CMV-associated CDR3 sequences, compiled from VDJdb and a published dataset, was used to search the repertoires. TCRdb redid the processing of the public reads, applying fastp at Q25 and MiXCR, and retained in-frame beta chains. CDR3 protein duplicates are merged, each entry listing the most common genes and DNA. In this record, the V and J calls reflect TCRdb's handling and not the investigators' own analysis. Across this sample there are 130,000 to 150,000 distinct CDR3 sequences, with 15% to 20% seen only once. The ten largest clones take up roughly 0.14% of the sample.

The CDR1 and CDR2 encoded by the germline V gene are ENHRY and SYGVKD. The junction shows trimming of 10 bases on V and 0 bases on J, plus 18 bases between the germline ends. From its cysteine to its phenylalanine, the CDR3 spans 15 amino acids. Only the CDR3 DNA stays, 45 bases, in frame from base 1. From the second PCR step on, the TCR alpha and beta chain libraries were amplified in separate reactions. The CMV status of each donor was determined by measuring IFNgamma production from CD4+ T cells after fresh PBMCs had been stimulated overnight with CMV viral lysate. CD4 T cells were positively selected with Miltenyi beads, followed by positive selection of CD8 T cells from the CD4-negative fraction. After staining for CD3, CD4, CD8, CD45RA, CD27 and a live/dead dye, cells were sorted on a BD Aria II into four subsets based on CD45RA and CD27. A few healthy volunteers provided blood, and the blood of each volunteer was split into CD4 and CD8 T cells and then into four differentiation subsets. About 0.11 L of peripheral blood was drawn per donor, and PBMC were isolated by Ficoll-Paque PLUS density-gradient centrifugation. Sorted cells were lysed in RLT buffer, after which RNA was extracted using a Qiagen RNeasy kit and stored at -80 degrees C.

The sequence was obtained from a human donor in good health. The specimen sequenced was naive CD4+ T cells from blood. The cell subset or site label, as the study defines it: naive T cells, CD45RA high CD27+. This receptor chain uses TRBV10-3 and TRBJ1-1, with TRBD1 tentatively as D gene (5 bases match). The sequenced DNA is TGTGCCACGACTCAGGGAGCGGAGATGAACACTGAAGCTTTCTTT. Its product reads: CATTQGAEMNTEAFF.